This T cell receptor (beta chain) emerged from a study of OX40 agonist ivuxolimab in advanced cancers. Whole-study context: An anti-OX40 (CD134) antibody with agonistic activity, ivuxolimab, was administered to patients. Prior checkpoint blockade (anti-PD-1, anti-PD-L1 or anti-CTLA-4) was permitted; less than 45% had it.

Study findings and constraints: Blood T cells, both CD4+ and CD8+, expanded clonally by week 6 at 0.1 to 3.0 mg/kg.

To note about this clone: Its antigen is currently unknown.

This CDR3 has 13 residues. Germline V CDR1 and CDR2: SGHRS, YFSETQ. The V end lost 4 bases, the J end lost 2 bases, and 9 bases lay between the germline ends. The table came from immunoSEQ multiplex PCR; TCRdb's copy has only in-frame clones and leaves some out. The sample carries over 100,000 clones, just over 90% recorded once. Sequencing used CD4+ or CD8+ T cells sorted from blood, obtained in a trial of the OX40 agonist ivuxolimab. The clonotype comes from an adult with an advanced solid tumor such as melanoma, head and neck, liver or kidney cancer. The rearrangement uses TRBV5-1 and TRBJ1-1, with D unresolved. The chain's CDR3 is CASSPDGNTEAFF. In nucleotides, the CDR3 is TGCGCCAGCAGCCCGGACGGTAACACTGAAGCTTTCTTT.